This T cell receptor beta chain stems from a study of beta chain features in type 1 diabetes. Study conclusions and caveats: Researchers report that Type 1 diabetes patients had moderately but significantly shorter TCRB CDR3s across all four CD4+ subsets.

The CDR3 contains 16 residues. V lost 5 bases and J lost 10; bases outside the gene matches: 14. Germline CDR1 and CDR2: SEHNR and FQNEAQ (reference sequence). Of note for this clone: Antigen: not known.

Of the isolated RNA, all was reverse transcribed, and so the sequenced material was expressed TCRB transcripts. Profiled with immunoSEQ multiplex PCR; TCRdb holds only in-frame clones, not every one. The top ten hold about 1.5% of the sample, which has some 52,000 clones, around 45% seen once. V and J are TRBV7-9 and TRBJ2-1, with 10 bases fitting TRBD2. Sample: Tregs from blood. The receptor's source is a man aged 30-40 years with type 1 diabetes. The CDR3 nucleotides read TGTGCCAGCAGCCCTCGTGGCCTAGCGGGAGTTCGAGAGCAGTTCTTC. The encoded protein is CASSPRGLAGVREQFF.